What follows are 25 T cell receptor beta chains derived from one specimen sequenced in a study of blood T cell repertoires in COVID-19. Sequencing used immunoSEQ multiplex PCR; TCRdb keeps in-frame clones, though not all of them. The data contain some 200,000 clones, about 85% of them seen just once; the ten biggest clones take up more than 4.5%. The sample taken for sequencing was peripheral blood. All receptors come from an older woman who had recovered from COVID-19.

Regarding this clone: Additional DNA sequences in this sample encode the identical CDR3. The chain joins TRBV4-2 to TRBJ2-1; tentative D call: TRBD2 (6 bases). This CDR3 contains 15 residues. Germline-derived CDR1 and CDR2 are LGHNA and YNFKEQ. Trimming cost V 1 base and J 2 bases, with 9 bases left between them. CDR3 nucleotides: TGTGCCAGCAGCCAAGGACGGGGGACCTACAATGAGCAGTTCTTC. Amino acid sequence: CASSQGRGTYNEQFF.

The chain joins TRBV9 to TRBJ1-2; weak D call: TRBD1 (6 bases). Trimming cost V 5 bases and J 1 base, with 12 bases left between them. Germline CDR1 and CDR2: SGDLS and YYNGEE. The CDR3 is 14 amino acids. CDR3 amino acids: CASSGQGLNYGYTF. The CDR3 DNA sequence: TGTGCCAGCAGTGGGCAGGGGCTTAACTATGGCTACACCTTC.

The chain carries TRBV6-5 and TRBJ1-3, with TRBD1 as a possible D gene (6 bases). The CDR3 loop spans 13 amino acids. The germline V gene encodes CDR1 MNHEY and CDR2 SVGAGI. Deletions cut 6 bases from V and 10 bases from J, with 16 bases between. In nucleotides, the CDR3 is TGTGCCAGCAGCATAGAGACAGGTCAGACCATATATTTT. Translating gives CASSIETGQTIYF.

The J gene is TRBJ2-3, the V gene TRBV7-8; 12 nucleotides agree with TRBD2. The germline CDR1 and CDR2 sequences are SGHVS and FQNEAQ. Germline trimming cut 4 bases from V and 2 bases from J; bases unmatched to any gene: 19. This CDR3 region has 21 residues. CDR3 amino acids: CASSSVVIENGLAGTTDTQYF. In DNA form, the CDR3 reads TGTGCCAGCAGCTCAGTAGTGATCGAAAACGGACTAGCGGGGACCACAGATACGCAGTATTTT. The variable domain in full, completed from reference TRBV7-8 and TRBJ2-3, reads GAGVSQSPRYKVAKRGQDVALRCDPISGHVSLFWYQQALGQGPEFLTYFQNEAQLDKSGLPSDRFFAERPEGSVSTLKIQRTQQEDSAVYLCASSSVVIENGLAGTTDTQYFGPGTRLTVL.

This chain links TRBV6-2 or TRBV6-3 with TRBJ1-4; TRBD1 aligns across 8 bases. CDR1 and CDR2 from the germline V gene are MNHEY and SVGEGT. The trim removed 0 bases at V and 4 bases at J, leaving 13 bases unmatched. The CDR3 runs to 19 residues. This CDR3 is CASSYSRSRQGSINEKLFF. The CDR3 DNA is TGTGCCAGCAGTTACTCTAGGTCACGACAGGGGAGTATTAATGAAAAACTGTTTTTT.

This clone was counted only a few times. This chain links TRBV7-9 with TRBJ1-2; D gene ambiguous. The CDR3 length is 13 residues. Germline V gene data show CDR1 as SEHNR and CDR2 as FQNEAQ (reference sequence). V shed 5 bases and J shed 4 bases, with 11 bases lying between them. The CDR3 spells CASSPDGLYGYTF. DNA of the CDR3: TGTGCCAGCAGCCCAGACGGACTCTATGGCTACACCTTC.

The chain recombines TRBV27 with TRBJ1-2; 10 positions agree with TRBD1. The germline CDR1 and CDR2 sequences are MNHEY and SMNVEV (reference sequence). This CDR3 has 16 residues. After removal of 5 bases from V and 1 base from J, the junction contained 7 bases not matched to a gene. CDR3 amino acids: CASSLIWTGGNYGYTF. CDR3 sequence (DNA): TGTGCCAGCAGTCTCATCTGGACAGGGGGTAACTATGGCTACACCTTC.

V is TRBV7-3 and J is TRBJ2-1, with a possible D match to TRBD2 (5 bases). The CDR3 totals 16 residues. Germline V lookup: CDR1 SGHTA, CDR2 FQGTGA. Trimming pared 3 bases from V and 2 bases from J, leaving 14 bases between. CDR3 protein: CASSLDGLMTYNEQFF. CDR3 sequence (DNA): TGTGCCAGCAGCTTGGACGGACTTATGACCTACAATGAGCAGTTCTTC.

This rearrangement joins TRBV13 to TRBJ1-2; D possibly corresponds to TRBD1 (5 bases). The germline gives CDR1 PRHDT, CDR2 FYEKMQ (reference sequence). The CDR3 consists of 14 residues. V was cut by 8 bases and J by 8 bases, with 21 bases left in between. The CDR3 nucleotides read TGTGCCAGCTCCACAGGAACAGGTCCTCACGGCTACACCTTC. It encodes CASSTGTGPHGYTF.

V usage is TRBV5-6 and J usage is TRBJ2-2; D gene ambiguous. V gave up 4 bases and J gave up 3 bases, with 7 bases separating them. The CDR3 consists of 13 residues. Germline V gene lookup returns CDR1 SGHDT and CDR2 YYEEEE. For the CDR3, the DNA is TGTGCCAGCAGCCCCTACTACACCGGGGAGCTGTTTTTT. This gives the protein CASSPYYTGELFF.

The rearrangement links TRBV5-8 to TRBJ2-3, with D unclear. This CDR3 comprises 14 residues. Trimming left V 1 base short and J 5 bases short, with 11 bases between. Germline V gene sequence: CDR1 SGHTS, CDR2 YDEGEE. CDR3 coding DNA: TGTGCCAGCAGCTTGTTCCAAACGGGAGATACGCAGTATTTT. Translation gives CASSLFQTGDTQYF.

The chain uses TRBV7-3 and TRBJ2-7; D is possibly TRBD1 (6 bases). V was clipped by 0 bases and J by 4 bases, with 13 bases between them. This CDR3 has 15 residues. Per germline, CDR1 SGHTA and CDR2 FQGTGA. CDR3 amino acids: CASSLTAGVEYEQYF. Written as DNA, the CDR3 is TGTGCCAGCAGCTTAACGGCAGGGGTGGAATACGAGCAGTACTTC. Combining the CDR3 with reference TRBV7-3 and TRBJ2-7 gives the whole variable domain GAGVSQTPSNKVTEKGKYVELRCDPISGHTALYWYRQSLGQGPEFLIYFQGTGAADDSGLPNDRFFAVRPEGSVSTLKIQRTERGDSAVYLCASSLTAGVEYEQYFGPGTRLTVT.

This clone was seen only once. V usage is TRBV5-4 and J usage is TRBJ2-7, with 7 bases fitting TRBD1. CDR1 and CDR2 from the germline V gene are SGHNT and YYREEE (reference sequence). This CDR3 contains 14 residues. J lost 7 bases, V lost 2 bases, and 9 bases had no gene match. The CDR3 spells CASSFRDSALEQYF. In DNA, the CDR3 is TGTGCCAGCAGCTTCAGGGACAGCGCCCTTGAGCAGTACTTC.

CDR3 bases: TGCGCCAGCAGCTTGGCCTTTCGGACTAGCTTAGCCGGGGAGCTGTTTTTT. As protein: CASSLAFRTSLAGELFF. V is TRBV5-1 and J is TRBJ2-2; 8 bases align to TRBD2. The CDR3 extends over 17 amino acids. Unmatched junction bases numbered 10, after V lost 0 bases and J lost 6 bases. From germline, CDR1 is SGHRS and CDR2 YFSETQ.

On this clone itself: The junction departs from the called germline gene at one end, perhaps through a read error. This chain connects TRBV9 to TRBJ2-3, with 8 bases that match TRBD2. Germline assignment: CDR1 SGDLS and CDR2 YYNGEE. The CDR3 is 14 amino acids. CDR3 DNA: TGTGCCACCAGCCCCGGGGGGGATGGGGTTACGCAGTATTTT. It yields the protein CATSPGGDGVTQYF.

DNA of the CDR3: TGTGCCAGCAGTCCCAACCCTCTGGGACAGGGACGGTATGGCTACACCTTC. Protein: CASSPNPLGQGRYGYTF. V gene TRBV6-2 or TRBV6-3 combines with J gene TRBJ1-2, with TRBD1 matching 9 bases. The CDR3 totals 17 residues. CDR1 is MNHEY and CDR2 is SVGEGT in the germline V gene. V lost 5 bases to trimming and J lost 5 bases; unmatched junction nucleotides: 15.

The chain uses TRBV7-2 and TRBJ2-4, with D perhaps TRBD2 (6 bases). The V gene lost 4 bases and the J gene lost 4 bases, with 8 bases spanning the gap. CDR1 SGHTA and CDR2 FQGNSA come from the germline V gene. The CDR3 consists of 13 residues. The chain's CDR3 is CASSSGEKNIQYF. The CDR3 DNA follows: TGTGCCAGCAGCTCGGGAGAGAAAAACATTCAGTACTTC.

This rearrangement joins TRBV14 to TRBJ2-1, with TRBD2 matching 8 bases. Germline V CDR1 and CDR2: SGHDN, FVKESK. V dropped 8 bases and J dropped 7; count of bases not matched to a gene: 10. The CDR3 is made up of 14 amino acids. CDR3 sequence (DNA): TGTGCCAGCCGAACGACGGGGGGGCTAAATGAGCAGTTCTTC. It encodes CASRTTGGLNEQFF.

The chain is built from TRBV11-2 and TRBJ2-1; perhaps TRBD2 as D (6 bases). The CDR3 has 12 amino acids. V lost 3 bases to trimming and J lost 10 bases, with 10 bases between them. Per germline, CDR1 SGHAT and CDR2 FQNNGV. The CDR3 sequence: CASSFSGVEQFF. As DNA, the CDR3 is TGTGCCAGCAGCTTTTCGGGGGTGGAGCAGTTCTTC. The complete variable domain, with remaining parts taken from reference TRBV11-2 and TRBJ2-1, reads EAGVAQSPRYKIIEKRQSVAFWCNPISGHATLYWYQQILGQGPKLLIQFQNNGVVDDSQLPKDRFSAERLKGVDSTLKIQPAKLEDSAVYLCASSFSGVEQFFGPGTRLTVL.

This rearrangement joins TRBV2 to TRBJ1-1; D possibly corresponds to TRBD1 (5 bases). Per germline, CDR1 SNHLY and CDR2 FYNNEI. The V end was cut by 8 bases, the J end by 3 bases, with 13 bases between. This CDR3 is built from 13 residues. The CDR3 bases are TGTGCCAGCGGTAACTCGGGGGACACTGAAGCTTTCTTT. It is translated as CASGNSGDTEAFF.

The chain uses TRBV7-6 and TRBJ2-2, with TRBD2 matching 7 bases. This CDR3 region has 18 residues. Germline V CDR1 and CDR2: SGHVS, FNYEAQ. V was clipped by 4 bases and J by 2 bases; unmatched bases: 13. CDR3 protein: CASSSELYSGINTGELFF. DNA of the CDR3: TGTGCCAGCAGCTCAGAGTTATACAGCGGGATAAACACCGGGGAGCTGTTTTTT.

This clone was found a few times. The chain is built from TRBV2 and TRBJ2-3; TRBD2 might be the D (6 bases). This CDR3 is 15 amino acids long. V was cut by 6 bases and J by 1 base, with 14 bases left in between. In germline, CDR1 is SNHLY, CDR2 FYNNEI. The CDR3 DNA reads TGTGCCAGCAGGCCTGGGACTTCGCGCACAGATACGCAGTATTTT. It yields the protein CASRPGTSRTDTQYF.

The chain carries TRBV27 and TRBJ1-1; 7 nucleotides match TRBD1. After removal of 3 bases from V and 3 bases from J, the junction contained 4 bases not matched to a gene. The CDR3 is 14 amino acids. Germline V gene lookup returns CDR1 MNHEY and CDR2 SMNVEV (reference sequence). CDR3 region: CASSLTGLYTEAFF. Written as DNA, the CDR3 is TGTGCCAGCAGTTTGACAGGGTTGTACACTGAAGCTTTCTTT.

This chain links TRBV27 with TRBJ2-3; maybe TRBD1 (6 bases). Looked up from germline, CDR1 is MNHEY and CDR2 is SMNVEV (reference sequence). The CDR3 totals 18 residues. The V and J ends lost 3 bases and 6 bases respectively, with 25 bases between them. The CDR3 region has the DNA TGTGCCAGCAGTTTTTATCCCTCTACAGGGTCGGCAGGCGATACGCAGTATTTT. Translation gives CASSFYPSTGSAGDTQYF.

Here the CDR3 reads CASRGRNTGELFF. The DNA of the CDR3 is TGTGCCTCCAGGGGGCGGAACACCGGGGAGCTGTTTTTT. The chain has TRBV12-3 or TRBV12-4 and TRBJ2-2; 8 bases agree with TRBD1. V trimming: 11 bases; J trimming: 1 base; junction bases outside the gene matches: 3. The CDR3 totals 13 residues.